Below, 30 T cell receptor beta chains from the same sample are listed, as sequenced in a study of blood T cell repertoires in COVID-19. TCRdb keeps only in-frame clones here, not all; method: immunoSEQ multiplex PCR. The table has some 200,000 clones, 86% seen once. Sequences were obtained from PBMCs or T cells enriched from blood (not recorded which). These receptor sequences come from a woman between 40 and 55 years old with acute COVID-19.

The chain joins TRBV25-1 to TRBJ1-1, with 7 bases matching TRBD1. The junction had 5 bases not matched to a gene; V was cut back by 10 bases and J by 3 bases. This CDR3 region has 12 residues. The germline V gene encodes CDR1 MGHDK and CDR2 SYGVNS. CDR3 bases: TGTGCCACCGGCAGGGGGGACACTGAAGCTTTCTTT. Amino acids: CATGRGDTEAFF.

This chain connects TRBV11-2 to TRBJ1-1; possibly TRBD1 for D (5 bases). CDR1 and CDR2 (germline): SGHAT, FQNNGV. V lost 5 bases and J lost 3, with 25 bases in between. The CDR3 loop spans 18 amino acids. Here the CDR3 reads CASSPGIGRGARDTEAFF. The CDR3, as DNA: TGTGCCAGCAGCCCGGGTATAGGGAGGGGCGCGAGGGACACTGAAGCTTTCTTT.

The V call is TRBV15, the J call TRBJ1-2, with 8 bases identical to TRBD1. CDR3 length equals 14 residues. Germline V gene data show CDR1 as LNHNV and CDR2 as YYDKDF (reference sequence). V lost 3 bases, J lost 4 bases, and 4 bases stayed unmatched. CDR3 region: CATSSRGQVYGYTF. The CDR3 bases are TGTGCCACCAGCAGTAGGGGACAGGTCTATGGCTACACCTTC.

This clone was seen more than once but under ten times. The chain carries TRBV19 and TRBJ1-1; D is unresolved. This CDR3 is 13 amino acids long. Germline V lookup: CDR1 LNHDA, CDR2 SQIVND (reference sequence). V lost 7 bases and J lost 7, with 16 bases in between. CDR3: CASKTQAGSEAFF. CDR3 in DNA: TGTGCCAGTAAAACGCAGGCAGGCAGTGAAGCTTTCTTT. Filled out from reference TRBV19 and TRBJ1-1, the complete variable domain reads DGGITQSPKYLFRKEGQNVTLSCEQNLNHDAMYWYRQDPGQGLRLIYYSQIVNDFQKGDIAEGYSVSREKKESFPLTVTSAQKNPTAFYLCASKTQAGSEAFFGQGTRLTVV.

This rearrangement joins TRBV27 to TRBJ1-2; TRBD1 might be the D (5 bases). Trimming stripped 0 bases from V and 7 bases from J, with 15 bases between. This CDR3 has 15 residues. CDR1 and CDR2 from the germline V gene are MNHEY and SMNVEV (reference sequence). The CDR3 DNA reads TGTGCCAGCAGTTTATCGTTATGGCAGGGAAGTGGCTACACCTTC. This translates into CASSLSLWQGSGYTF.

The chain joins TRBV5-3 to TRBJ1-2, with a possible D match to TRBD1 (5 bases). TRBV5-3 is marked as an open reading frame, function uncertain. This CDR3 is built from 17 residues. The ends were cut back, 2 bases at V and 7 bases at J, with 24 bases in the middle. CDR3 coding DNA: TGTGCCAGAAGCTTCTCTGGGACGGGACTCAGGGTCGGTGGCTACACCTTC. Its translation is CARSFSGTGLRVGGYTF.

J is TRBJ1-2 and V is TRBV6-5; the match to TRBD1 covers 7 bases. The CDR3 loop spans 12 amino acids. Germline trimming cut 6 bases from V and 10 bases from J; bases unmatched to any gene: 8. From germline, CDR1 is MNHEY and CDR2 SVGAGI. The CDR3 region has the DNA TGTGCCAGCAGGACCCCGGGACAGCACTACACCTTC. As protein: CASRTPGQHYTF.

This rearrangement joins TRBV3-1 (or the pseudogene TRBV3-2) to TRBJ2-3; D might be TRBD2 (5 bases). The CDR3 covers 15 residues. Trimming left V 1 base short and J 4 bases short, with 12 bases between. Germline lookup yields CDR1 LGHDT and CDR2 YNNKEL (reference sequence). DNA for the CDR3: TGTGCCAGCAGCCAAGCAGCGGCCCCGGCAGATACGCAGTATTTT. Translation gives CASSQAAAPADTQYF.

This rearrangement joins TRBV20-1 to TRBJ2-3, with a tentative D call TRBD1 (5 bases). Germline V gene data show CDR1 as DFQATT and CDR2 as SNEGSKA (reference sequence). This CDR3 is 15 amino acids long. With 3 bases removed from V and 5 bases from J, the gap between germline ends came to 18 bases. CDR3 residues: CSASATRTSRDTQYF. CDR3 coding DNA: TGCAGTGCTAGTGCGACCCGGACAAGTCGAGATACGCAGTATTTT.

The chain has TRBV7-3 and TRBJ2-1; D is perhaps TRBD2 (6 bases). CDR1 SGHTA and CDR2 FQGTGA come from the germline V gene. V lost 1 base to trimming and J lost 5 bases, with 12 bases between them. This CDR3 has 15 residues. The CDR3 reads CASSLSSGVHNEQFF. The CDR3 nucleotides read TGTGCCAGCAGCTTAAGTTCGGGGGTGCACAATGAGCAGTTCTTC. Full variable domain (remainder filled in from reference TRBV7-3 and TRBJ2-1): GAGVSQTPSNKVTEKGKYVELRCDPISGHTALYWYRQSLGQGPEFLIYFQGTGAADDSGLPNDRFFAVRPEGSVSTLKIQRTERGDSAVYLCASSLSSGVHNEQFFGPGTRLTVL.

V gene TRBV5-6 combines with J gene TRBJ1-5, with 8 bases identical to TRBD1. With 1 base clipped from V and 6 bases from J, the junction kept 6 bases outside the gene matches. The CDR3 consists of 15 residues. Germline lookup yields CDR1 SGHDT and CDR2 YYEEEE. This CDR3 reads CASSLSGQGIQPQHF. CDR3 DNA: TGTGCCAGCAGCTTGTCTGGACAGGGCATTCAGCCCCAGCATTTT. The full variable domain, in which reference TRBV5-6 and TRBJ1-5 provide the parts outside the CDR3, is DAGVTQSPTHLIKTRGQQVTLRCSPKSGHDTVSWYQQALGQGPQFIFQYYEEEERQRGNFPDRFSGHQFPNYSSELNVNALLLGDSALYLCASSLSGQGIQPQHFGDGTRLSIL.

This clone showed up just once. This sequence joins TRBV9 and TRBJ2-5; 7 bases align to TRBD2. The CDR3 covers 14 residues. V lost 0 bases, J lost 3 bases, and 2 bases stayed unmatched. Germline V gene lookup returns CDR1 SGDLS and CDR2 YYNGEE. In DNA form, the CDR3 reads TGTGCCAGCAGCGTAGGGCTAGCGGAAGAGACCCAGTACTTC. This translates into CASSVGLAEETQYF.

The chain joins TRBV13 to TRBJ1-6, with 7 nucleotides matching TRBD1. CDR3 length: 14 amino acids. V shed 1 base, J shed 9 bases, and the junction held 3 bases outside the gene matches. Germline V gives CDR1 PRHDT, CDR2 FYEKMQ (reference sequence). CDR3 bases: TGTGCCAGCAGCTTAGAGGCAGGGGGTTCACCCCTCCACTTT. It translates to CASSLEAGGSPLHF. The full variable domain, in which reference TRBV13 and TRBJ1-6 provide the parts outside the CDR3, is AAGVIQSPRHLIKEKRETATLKCYPIPRHDTVYWYQQGPGQDPQFLISFYEKMQSDKGSIPDRFSAQQFSDYHSELNMSSLELGDSALYFCASSLEAGGSPLHFGNGTRLTVT.

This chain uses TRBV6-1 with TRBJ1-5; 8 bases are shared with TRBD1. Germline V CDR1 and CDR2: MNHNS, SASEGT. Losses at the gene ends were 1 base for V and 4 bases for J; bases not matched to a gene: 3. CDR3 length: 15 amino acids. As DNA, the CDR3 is TGTGCCAGCAGTGAAGTCGGGACAGGAAATCAGCCCCAGCATTTT. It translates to CASSEVGTGNQPQHF.

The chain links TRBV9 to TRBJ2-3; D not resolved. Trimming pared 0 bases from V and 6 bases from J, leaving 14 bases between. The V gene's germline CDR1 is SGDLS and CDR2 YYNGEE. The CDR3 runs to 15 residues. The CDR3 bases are TGTGCCAGCAGCGTAGAATTGGAGCCCGACGATACGCAGTATTTT. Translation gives CASSVELEPDDTQYF.

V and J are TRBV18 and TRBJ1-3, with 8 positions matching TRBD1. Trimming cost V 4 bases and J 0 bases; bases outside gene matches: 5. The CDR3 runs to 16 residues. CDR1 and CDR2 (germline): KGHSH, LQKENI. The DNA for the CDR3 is TGTGCCAGCTCACTACAAGGACAGGGCTCTGGAAACACCATATATTTT. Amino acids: CASSLQGQGSGNTIYF. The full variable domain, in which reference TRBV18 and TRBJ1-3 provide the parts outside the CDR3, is NAGVMQNPRHLVRRRGQEARLRCSPMKGHSHVYWYRQLPEEGLKFMVYLQKENIIDESGMPKERFSAEFPKEGPSILRIQQVVRGDSAAYFCASSLQGQGSGNTIYFGEGSWLTVV.

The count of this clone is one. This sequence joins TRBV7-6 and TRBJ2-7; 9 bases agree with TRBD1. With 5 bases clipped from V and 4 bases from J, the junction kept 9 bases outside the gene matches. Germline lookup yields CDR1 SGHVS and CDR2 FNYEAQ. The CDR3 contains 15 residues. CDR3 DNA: TGTGCCAGCAGCCTCACAGGGGGCGCGACGTACGAGCAGTACGTC. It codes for CASSLTGGATYEQYV.

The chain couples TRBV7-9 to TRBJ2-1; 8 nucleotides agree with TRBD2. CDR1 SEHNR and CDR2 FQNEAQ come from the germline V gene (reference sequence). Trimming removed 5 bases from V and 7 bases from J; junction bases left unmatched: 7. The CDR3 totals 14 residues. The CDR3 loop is CASSQWTSSNEQFF. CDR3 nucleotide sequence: TGTGCCAGCAGCCAATGGACTAGCAGTAATGAGCAGTTCTTC. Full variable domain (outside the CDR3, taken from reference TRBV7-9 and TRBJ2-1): DTGVSQNPRHKITKRGQNVTFRCDPISEHNRLYWYRQTLGQGPEFLTYFQNEAQLEKSRLLSDRFSAERPKGSFSTLEIQRTEQGDSAMYLCASSQWTSSNEQFFGPGTRLTVL.

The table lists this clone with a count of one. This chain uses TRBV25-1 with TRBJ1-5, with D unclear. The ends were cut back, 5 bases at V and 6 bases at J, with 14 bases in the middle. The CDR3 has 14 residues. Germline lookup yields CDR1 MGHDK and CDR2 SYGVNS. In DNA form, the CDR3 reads TGTGCCAGCAGTTCGGGATTTGGAATTCAGCCCCAGCATTTT. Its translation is CASSSGFGIQPQHF.

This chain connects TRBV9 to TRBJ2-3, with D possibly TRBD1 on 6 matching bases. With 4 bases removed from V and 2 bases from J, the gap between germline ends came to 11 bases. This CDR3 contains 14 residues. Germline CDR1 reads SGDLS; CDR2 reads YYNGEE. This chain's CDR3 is CASSPGVFTDTQYF. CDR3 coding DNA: TGTGCCAGCAGCCCAGGGGTTTTCACAGATACGCAGTATTTT.

The CDR3 bases are TGCGCCAGCAAGGGGGATCACTATGGCTACACCTTC. Translated, it gives CASKGDHYGYTF. The V and J genes are TRBV5-1 and TRBJ1-2, with a possible D match to TRBD1 (6 bases). The CDR3 loop spans 12 amino acids. V was pared by 6 bases and J by 3 bases, with 9 bases between. The germline gives CDR1 SGHRS, CDR2 YFSETQ. Looking up the rest from reference TRBV5-1 and TRBJ1-2 gives the full variable domain: KAGVTQTPRYLIKTRGQQVTLSCSPISGHRSVSWYQQTPGQGLQFLFEYFSETQRNKGNFPGRFSGRQFSNSRSEMNVSTLELGDSALYLCASKGDHYGYTFGSGTRLTVV.

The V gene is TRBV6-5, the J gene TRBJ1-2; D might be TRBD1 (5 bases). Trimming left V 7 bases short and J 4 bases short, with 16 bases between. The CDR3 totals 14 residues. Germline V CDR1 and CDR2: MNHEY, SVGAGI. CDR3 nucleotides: TGTGCCAGCAATCAGGGCTCCTCTCTCTATGGCTACACCTTC. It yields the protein CASNQGSSLYGYTF.

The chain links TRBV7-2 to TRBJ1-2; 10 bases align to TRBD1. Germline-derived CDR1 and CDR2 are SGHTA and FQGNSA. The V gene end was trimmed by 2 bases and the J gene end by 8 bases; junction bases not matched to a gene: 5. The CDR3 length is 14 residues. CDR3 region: CASSLRQGARGYTF. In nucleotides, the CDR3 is TGTGCCAGCAGCTTAAGACAGGGGGCGCGGGGCTACACCTTC. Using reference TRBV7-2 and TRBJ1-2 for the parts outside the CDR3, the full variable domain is GAGVSQSPSNKVTEKGKDVELRCDPISGHTALYWYRQSLGQGLEFLIYFQGNSAPDKSGLPSDRFSAERTGGSVSTLTIQRTQQEDSAVYLCASSLRQGARGYTFGSGTRLTVV.

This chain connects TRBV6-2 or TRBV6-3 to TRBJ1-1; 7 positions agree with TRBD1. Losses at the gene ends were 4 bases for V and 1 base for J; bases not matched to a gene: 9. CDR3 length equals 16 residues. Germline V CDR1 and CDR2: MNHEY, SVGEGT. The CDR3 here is CASSWVTGVGNTEAFF. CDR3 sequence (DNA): TGTGCCAGCAGTTGGGTAACAGGGGTCGGGAACACTGAAGCTTTCTTT.

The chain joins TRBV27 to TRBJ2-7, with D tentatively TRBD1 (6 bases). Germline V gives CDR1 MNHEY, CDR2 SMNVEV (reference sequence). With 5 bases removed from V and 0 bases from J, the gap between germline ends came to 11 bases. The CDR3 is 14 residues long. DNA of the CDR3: TGTGCCAGCAGTCCGGCAGGGGTCTCCTACGAGCAGTACGTC. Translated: CASSPAGVSYEQYV.

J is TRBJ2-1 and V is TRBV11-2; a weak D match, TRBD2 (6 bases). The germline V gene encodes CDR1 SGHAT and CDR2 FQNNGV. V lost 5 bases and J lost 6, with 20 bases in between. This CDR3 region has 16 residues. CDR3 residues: CASSPRASAVRNEQFF. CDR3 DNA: TGTGCCAGCAGCCCCCGGGCTAGCGCTGTGCGCAATGAGCAGTTCTTC.

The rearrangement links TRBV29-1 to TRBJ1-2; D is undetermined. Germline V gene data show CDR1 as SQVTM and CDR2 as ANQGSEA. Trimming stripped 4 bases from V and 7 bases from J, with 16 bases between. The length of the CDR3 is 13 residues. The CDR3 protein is CSVGEPALSGYTF. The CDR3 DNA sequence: TGCAGCGTTGGAGAACCCGCCCTCAGTGGCTACACCTTC.

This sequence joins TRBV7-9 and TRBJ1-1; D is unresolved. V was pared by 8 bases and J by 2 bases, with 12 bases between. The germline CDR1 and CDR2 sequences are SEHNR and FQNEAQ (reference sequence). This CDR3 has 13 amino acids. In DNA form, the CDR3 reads TGTGCCAGCTTTGGGGAGGGAAACACTGAAGCTTTCTTT. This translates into CASFGEGNTEAFF.

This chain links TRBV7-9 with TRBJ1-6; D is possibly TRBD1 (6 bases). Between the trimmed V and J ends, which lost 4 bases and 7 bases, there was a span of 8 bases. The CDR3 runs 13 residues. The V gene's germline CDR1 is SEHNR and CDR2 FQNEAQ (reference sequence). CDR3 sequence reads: CASSSRGNSPLHF. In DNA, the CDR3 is TGTGCCAGCAGCTCCAGGGGAAATTCACCCCTCCACTTT.

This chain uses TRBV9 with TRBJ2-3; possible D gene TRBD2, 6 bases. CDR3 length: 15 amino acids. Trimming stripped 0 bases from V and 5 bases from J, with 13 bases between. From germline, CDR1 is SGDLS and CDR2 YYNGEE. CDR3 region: CASSVGGRGGDTQYF. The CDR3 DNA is TGTGCCAGCAGCGTAGGGGGTAGGGGAGGAGATACGCAGTATTTT.